Following are 9 T cell receptor beta chains from one sample sequenced in a study of blood T cell repertoires in COVID-19. This table comes from immunoSEQ multiplex PCR, and its TCRdb copy is limited to in-frame clones, with some not included. The table has 150,000 to 200,000 clones, roughly 83% seen once. Material: peripheral blood. These receptors came from a woman between 35 and 50 years old with COVID-19, enrolled during active disease.

The CDR3 nucleotides are TGTGCCAGCAGCTCGACAGGGGGCGGAGGCACTGAAGCTTTCTTT. The encoded protein is CASSSTGGGGTEAFF. The chain combines TRBV7-2 with TRBJ1-1; 10 positions agree with TRBD1. J lost 4 bases, V lost 4 bases, and 6 bases had no gene match. The germline CDR1 and CDR2 sequences are SGHTA and FQGNSA. The CDR3 is made up of 15 amino acids.

CDR3 amino acids: CASRPGHDPYGYTF. The CDR3, as DNA: TGCGCCAGCAGACCCGGACATGATCCCTATGGCTACACCTTC. The V call is TRBV23-1, the J call TRBJ1-2, with a weak D call TRBD1 (5 bases). TRBV23-1 is placed among ORFs of uncertain function. The CDR3 has 14 residues. V shed 6 bases and J shed 4 bases, with 15 bases lying between them.

This clone was picked up one time. This chain joins TRBV2 and TRBJ2-7; D gene ambiguous. V was trimmed by 11 bases and J by 1 base, leaving 15 bases between them. Germline assignment: CDR1 SNHLY and CDR2 FYNNEI. This CDR3 spans 13 amino acids. This CDR3 is CAFLMEQSYEQYF. Here the CDR3 DNA reads TGTGCCTTCCTTATGGAACAGTCCTACGAGCAGTACTTC.

The chain has TRBV6-2 or TRBV6-3 and TRBJ1-2; 8 nucleotides match TRBD1. The CDR3 is 13 amino acids. Germline assignment: CDR1 MNHEY and CDR2 SVGEGT. Trimming removed 2 bases from V and 7 bases from J; junction bases left unmatched: 3. CDR3 in amino acids: CASSYTGGGGYTF. The CDR3 DNA is TGTGCCAGCAGTTACACAGGGGGAGGTGGCTACACCTTC.

The sample holds one count of this clone. The chain combines TRBV7-3 with TRBJ2-5; D call uncertain. V was pared by 1 base and J by 1 base, with 4 bases between. The germline gives CDR1 SGHTA, CDR2 FQGTGA. CDR3 length: 13 residues. CDR3 sequence reads: CASSLNSQETQYF. As DNA, the CDR3 is TGTGCCAGCAGCTTAAACTCCCAAGAGACCCAGTACTTC.

The V call is TRBV11-3, the J call TRBJ2-5; the D gene is possibly TRBD2 (5 bases). Between the trimmed V and J ends, which lost 1 base and 1 base, there was a span of 10 bases. The CDR3 extends over 15 amino acids. Per germline, CDR1 SGHNT and CDR2 YENEEA. In DNA, the CDR3 is TGTGCCAGCAGCTTAGGCGGGTCTTTCCAAGAGACCCAGTACTTC. Translating gives CASSLGGSFQETQYF.

The chain couples TRBV18 to TRBJ1-1; D not resolved. There are 15 residues in the CDR3. Germline-derived CDR1 and CDR2 are KGHSH and LQKENI. V was cut by 3 bases and J by 0 bases, with 11 bases left in between. In DNA, the CDR3 is TGTGCCAGCTCACCTTGGAGGGAGGTGAACACTGAAGCTTTCTTT. As protein: CASSPWREVNTEAFF. Using reference TRBV18 and TRBJ1-1 for the parts outside the CDR3, the full variable domain is NAGVMQNPRHLVRRRGQEARLRCSPMKGHSHVYWYRQLPEEGLKFMVYLQKENIIDESGMPKERFSAEFPKEGPSILRIQQVVRGDSAAYFCASSPWREVNTEAFFGQGTRLTVV.

The chain combines TRBV3-1 (or the pseudogene TRBV3-2) with TRBJ2-1, with D perhaps matching TRBD2 (7 bases). CDR3 length: 16 residues. Germline CDR1 is LGHDT and CDR2 is YNNKEL (reference sequence). Trimming left V 1 base short and J 3 bases short, with 13 bases between. The CDR3 here is CASSQAHREGYNEQFF. CDR3 DNA: TGTGCCAGCAGCCAAGCCCACAGGGAGGGCTACAATGAGCAGTTCTTC.

The chain links TRBV11-3 to TRBJ2-3, with 7 bases fitting TRBD2. Germline V lookup: CDR1 SGHNT, CDR2 YENEEA. The V gene end was trimmed by 1 base and the J gene end by 4 bases; junction bases not matched to a gene: 8. The CDR3 is 16 residues long. CDR3 residues: CASSLGLAEAPDTQYF. The CDR3, as DNA: TGTGCCAGCAGCTTAGGTCTAGCGGAGGCCCCAGATACGCAGTATTTT.